This TCR beta chain originates from a study of T cell repertoires in cytomegalovirus infection. Overall study: It was the public TCR beta signatures that indicated both CMV infection and matching HLA type. Study-wide findings and caveats: HLA-C-restricted CMV-specific TCR beta clonotypes were dominant in the ex vivo response.

Via MiXCR, TCRdb re-called the reads, giving one row per CDR3 protein. The sample contains 210,000 or so distinct CDR3 sequences, around 6.2% of which appear only once. This clonotype came up a few times. Antigen unknown. The germline V gene has CDR1 SGHRS and CDR2 YFSETQ. The CDR3 runs to 14 residues. Trimming cost V 4 bases and J 1 base, with 11 bases left between them. The sequence was collected from a human donor in good health (CMV status not recorded). Some clones in this sample may be carry-over from other donors' samples. The sample was PBMCs. The chain uses TRBV5-1 and TRBJ2-5, with D hard to call. This chain's CDR3 is CASSTTTFQETQYF. For the CDR3, the DNA is TGCGCCAGCAGCACGACCACCTTCCAAGAGACCCAGTACTTC.